This entry lists 24 T cell receptor beta chains sequenced from one sample in a study of a mutant IDH1 vaccine in newly diagnosed glioma. The time point denotes: week 11, during vaccination. It was 300 ug of mutant IDH1 20-mer peptide that made up each vaccine dose, given with topical imiquimod. Clones were sequenced by immunoSEQ multiplex PCR, and TCRdb holds only the in-frame ones, with some missing. The data hold roughly 70,000 clones, with approximately 84% observed a single time. No antigen is known for these receptors. The specimen was PBMCs, collected from a glioma patient whose treatment included an IDH1 peptide vaccine. The receptors here all came from a woman aged 45-59 years with glioma.

This clone showed up just a few times. The chain carries TRBV11-2 and TRBJ1-2; D gene uncertain. V was cut by 5 bases and J by 0 bases, with 7 bases left in between. Germline values: CDR1 SGHAT, CDR2 FQNNGV. This CDR3 is built from 13 residues. Here the CDR3 reads CASSLGANYGYTF. CDR3 nucleotide sequence: TGTGCCAGCAGCCTCGGAGCTAACTATGGCTACACCTTC.

The genes are TRBV28 and TRBJ2-7, with 8 bases lining up with TRBD2. Unmatched junction bases numbered 5, after V lost 7 bases and J lost 0 bases. Germline CDR1 and CDR2: MDHEN and SYDVKM. The CDR3 sequence is 14 residues long. CDR3 in amino acids: CASIGGGSSYEQYF. In nucleotides, the CDR3 is TGTGCCAGCATCGGGGGGGGTAGCTCCTACGAGCAGTACTTC.

Here the CDR3 DNA reads TGTGCCAGCAGTGGCATCCCAGATACGCAGTATTTT. It is translated as CASSGIPDTQYF. The chain couples TRBV6-6 to TRBJ2-3; no firm D call. CDR3 length: 12 residues. V lost 5 bases and J 4 bases, leaving 7 bases between the germline ends. Germline CDR1 reads MNHNY; CDR2 reads SVGAGI (reference sequence).

This clone was detected a few times. The rearrangement uses TRBV6-5 and TRBJ1-2, with 12 bases fitting TRBD1. J gave up 7 bases and V 5 bases, and 5 bases lay outside the gene matches. CDR1 MNHEY and CDR2 SVGAGI come from the germline V gene. The CDR3 extends over 14 amino acids. CDR3 residues: CASSKGQGAGGYTF. In DNA form, the CDR3 reads TGTGCCAGCAGTAAGGGACAGGGGGCGGGTGGCTACACCTTC.

The CDR3 loop reads CASSIGFDYTGELFF. The DNA of the CDR3 is TGCGCCAGCAGCATCGGTTTCGACTACACCGGGGAGCTGTTTTTT. This sequence joins TRBV5-1 and TRBJ2-2; D unresolved. The CDR3 consists of 15 residues. In germline, CDR1 is SGHRS, CDR2 YFSETQ. Trimming took off 4 bases at V and 3 bases at J, with 13 bases between the two ends. Full variable domain (rest looked up from reference TRBV5-1 and TRBJ2-2): KAGVTQTPRYLIKTRGQQVTLSCSPISGHRSVSWYQQTPGQGLQFLFEYFSETQRNKGNFPGRFSGRQFSNSRSEMNVSTLELGDSALYLCASSIGFDYTGELFFGEGSRLTVL.

This chain links TRBV19 with TRBJ1-5; tentatively, D is TRBD1 (6 bases). V lost 9 bases and J lost 4, with 13 bases in between. The CDR3 contains 13 residues. CDR1 LNHDA and CDR2 SQIVND come from the germline V gene (reference sequence). Written as DNA, the CDR3 is TGTGCCAGCGGGCAGGGGATGAATCAGCCCCAGCATTTT. Translation: CASGQGMNQPQHF.

The chain joins TRBV5-1 to TRBJ1-1; 7 positions match TRBD1. CDR3 length: 17 residues. The V and J ends lost 1 base and 4 bases, in that order; junction bases with no gene match: 13. From germline, CDR1 is SGHRS and CDR2 YFSETQ. The CDR3 spells CASSLNLGGGGATEAFF. CDR3 sequence (DNA): TGCGCCAGCAGCTTGAATCTAGGGGGCGGGGGGGCCACTGAAGCTTTCTTT.

This chain links TRBV5-8 with TRBJ2-7; D may correspond to TRBD1 or TRBD2 (6 bases each). Trimming pared 1 base from V and 2 bases from J, leaving 13 bases between. Looked up from germline, CDR1 is SGHTS and CDR2 is YDEGEE. CDR3 length equals 15 residues. The CDR3 loop is CASSLMNRGPYEQYF. The CDR3, as DNA: TGTGCCAGCAGCTTGATGAATCGGGGGCCCTACGAGCAGTACTTC.

This clone was picked up a small number of times. V is TRBV15 and J is TRBJ2-7, with 7 bases lining up with TRBD2. V lost 0 bases and J lost 7; bases outside the gene matches: 9. Germline V gene lookup returns CDR1 LNHNV and CDR2 YYDKDF (reference sequence). There are 15 residues in the CDR3. The CDR3 reads CATSRDRGGLGEQYF. DNA of the CDR3: TGTGCCACCAGCAGAGATCGCGGGGGACTGGGAGAGCAGTACTTC.

The chain couples TRBV6-4 to TRBJ1-6; D uncertain. The germline CDR1 and CDR2 sequences are MRHNA and SNTAGT. V gave up 6 bases and J gave up 17 bases, with 11 bases separating them. The CDR3 runs to 10 residues. The DNA of the CDR3 is TGTGCCAGCAGGAAAACCCGAGTCCACTTT. This codes for CASRKTRVHF.

V usage is TRBV27 and J usage is TRBJ1-5; 7 bases match TRBD1. The CDR3 runs 16 residues. Germline CDR1 MNHEY, CDR2 SMNVEV (reference sequence). After removal of 6 bases from V and 7 bases from J, the junction contained 15 bases not matched to a gene. The CDR3 loop is CASRLRDSNSWQPQHF. Written as DNA, the CDR3 is TGTGCCAGCAGACTGAGGGACAGCAACTCATGGCAGCCCCAGCATTTT.

This chain links TRBV4-1 with TRBJ1-2, with D possibly matching TRBD1 (6 bases). From germline, CDR1 is MGHRA and CDR2 YSYEKL. There are 15 residues in the CDR3. With 3 bases removed from V and 4 bases from J, the gap between germline ends came to 15 bases. CDR3 nucleotide sequence: TGCGCCAGCAGCCAGGAAACAGCGACAGGCTATGGCTACACCTTC. Protein product: CASSQETATGYGYTF.

This rearrangement joins TRBV7-9 to TRBJ2-3; TRBD1 matches 7 bases. This CDR3 contains 15 residues. V lost 5 bases, J lost 9 bases, and 14 bases stayed unmatched. Per germline, CDR1 SEHNR and CDR2 FQNEAQ (reference sequence). Here the CDR3 DNA reads TGTGCCAGCAGCCAACCCGACAGGGAAGCCCCCACGCAGTATTTT. This translates into CASSQPDREAPTQYF.

The chain recombines TRBV5-1 with TRBJ1-6, with D unresolved. V lost 1 base to trimming and J lost 10 bases, with 6 bases between them. Germline CDR1 SGHRS, CDR2 YFSETQ. The CDR3 is 12 residues long. CDR3 bases: TGCGCCAGCAGCTTGTCAGGATCACCCCTCCACTTT. This sequence encodes CASSLSGSPLHF. Complete variable domain (other parts from reference TRBV5-1 and TRBJ1-6): KAGVTQTPRYLIKTRGQQVTLSCSPISGHRSVSWYQQTPGQGLQFLFEYFSETQRNKGNFPGRFSGRQFSNSRSEMNVSTLELGDSALYLCASSLSGSPLHFGNGTRLTVT.

This clone was seen a few times. The chain uses TRBV21-1 and TRBJ1-2; the table's D call TRBD1 went unverified against the DNA. TRBV21-1 is a recognized pseudogene. CDR3 size: 15 residues. CDR3 nucleotide sequence: TGTGCCAGCAGCGAGGACAGGCTGGTAAACTATGGCTACACCTTC. Translating gives CASSEDRLVNYGYTF.

The gene calls are TRBV2 and TRBJ1-5, with D possibly TRBD1 on 5 matching bases. The CDR3 is 13 amino acids. V lost 7 bases to trimming and J lost 4 bases, with 11 bases between them. Germline V CDR1 and CDR2: SNHLY, FYNNEI. The CDR3 DNA is TGTGCCAGCATCCGTAGGACAAATCAGCCCCAGCATTTT. It encodes CASIRRTNQPQHF. The full variable domain, with the rest looked up from reference TRBV2 and TRBJ1-5, is EPEVTQTPSHQVTQMGQEVILRCVPISNHLYFYWYRQILGQKVEFLVSFYNNEISEKSEIFDDQFSVERPDGSNFTLKIRSTKLEDSAMYFCASIRRTNQPQHFGDGTRLSIL.

This clone was recorded only once. The chain is built from TRBV5-1 and TRBJ2-7; TRBD1 agrees at 8 bases. Germline assignment: CDR1 SGHRS and CDR2 YFSETQ. J lost 5 bases, V lost 0 bases, and 4 bases had no gene match. The CDR3 contains 14 residues. CDR3 sequence: CASSLGQGTHEQYF. Here the CDR3 DNA reads TGCGCCAGCAGCTTGGGACAGGGGACTCACGAGCAGTACTTC.

The chain combines TRBV4-2 with TRBJ1-4; D perhaps matches TRBD1 (6 bases). There are 15 residues in the CDR3. The V and J ends lost 4 bases and 8 bases respectively, with 17 bases between them. Germline V CDR1 and CDR2: LGHNA, YNFKEQ. The CDR3 sequence is CASSPSQGRGEKLFF. In nucleotides, the CDR3 is TGTGCCAGCAGCCCCTCCCAGGGGAGGGGGGAAAAACTGTTTTTT.

The gene calls are TRBV5-1 and TRBJ2-4, with D tentatively TRBD2 (6 bases). CDR3 size: 16 residues. In germline, CDR1 is SGHRS, CDR2 YFSETQ. The germline V and J ends were trimmed by 1 base and 1 base, with 12 bases remaining between them. CDR3 sequence: CASSLWGEGAKNIQYF. CDR3 DNA sequence: TGCGCCAGCAGCTTGTGGGGGGAAGGGGCCAAAAACATTCAGTACTTC. Variable domain in full (rest from reference TRBV5-1 and TRBJ2-4): KAGVTQTPRYLIKTRGQQVTLSCSPISGHRSVSWYQQTPGQGLQFLFEYFSETQRNKGNFPGRFSGRQFSNSRSEMNVSTLELGDSALYLCASSLWGEGAKNIQYFGAGTRLSVL.

This clone was detected only a few times. The chain uses TRBV16 and TRBJ1-5, with unresolved D. The CDR3 is 15 amino acids. CDR1 is KGHSY, CDR2 FQNENV, per germline. Trimming stripped 4 bases from V and 2 bases from J, with 12 bases between. The chain's CDR3 is CASSRNEEGNQPQHF. DNA of the CDR3: TGTGCCAGCAGCCGGAACGAAGAGGGCAATCAGCCCCAGCATTTT. The full variable domain, with the rest looked up from reference TRBV16 and TRBJ1-5, is GEEVAQTPKHLVRGEGQKAKLYCAPIKGHSYVFWYQQVLKNEFKFLISFQNENVFDETGMPKERFSAKCLPNSPCSLEIQATKLEDSAVYFCASSRNEEGNQPQHFGDGTRLSIL.

This chain connects TRBV7-2 to TRBJ1-1; D is uncertain. This CDR3 spans 12 amino acids. CDR1 is SGHTA and CDR2 is FQGNSA in the germline V gene. With 1 base removed from V and 8 bases from J, the gap between germline ends came to 8 bases. The CDR3 nucleotides read TGTGCCAGCAGCTTAGATGGGGTGGAAGCTTTCTTT. It encodes CASSLDGVEAFF. The variable domain in full, with the rest retrieved from reference TRBV7-2 and TRBJ1-1, is GAGVSQSPSNKVTEKGKDVELRCDPISGHTALYWYRQSLGQGLEFLIYFQGNSAPDKSGLPSDRFSAERTGGSVSTLTIQRTQQEDSAVYLCASSLDGVEAFFGQGTRLTVV.

V is TRBV6-6 and J is TRBJ1-1; D not certain. Germline CDR1 is MNHNY and CDR2 is SVGAGI (reference sequence). The V end was cut by 0 bases, the J end by 0 bases, with 11 bases between. This CDR3 has 16 amino acids. The chain's CDR3 is CASSYSKRAMNTEAFF. In DNA form, the CDR3 reads TGTGCCAGCAGTTACTCGAAGCGGGCTATGAACACTGAAGCTTTCTTT.

The chain combines TRBV5-1 with TRBJ1-4, with TRBD1 matching over 10 bases. CDR1 is SGHRS and CDR2 is YFSETQ in the germline V gene. With 5 bases clipped from V and 6 bases from J, the junction kept 16 bases outside the gene matches. CDR3 length: 18 amino acids. CDR3 amino acids: CASSLGVPGQGRDEKLFF. CDR3 nucleotide sequence: TGCGCCAGCAGTCTTGGAGTCCCGGGACAGGGGAGGGATGAAAAACTGTTTTTT.

The rearrangement uses TRBV11-2 and TRBJ1-1; D not certain. The CDR3 spans 17 residues. Looked up from germline, CDR1 is SGHAT and CDR2 is FQNNGV. The ends were cut back, 1 base at V and 1 base at J, with 16 bases in the middle. CDR3 nucleotides: TGTGCCAGCAGCTTAGTCGCAGTAAGTCCCTGGAACACTGAAGCTTTCTTT. Its protein product is CASSLVAVSPWNTEAFF.